Listed below are T cell receptor beta chains from one sample, sequenced in a study of Graves' ophthalmopathy and Graves' hyperthyroidism. TCRdb fed the multiplex PCR reads into MiXCR, producing one record per CDR3 protein. The profile shows about 620,000 distinct CDR3 sequences, 22% of them singletons. Input material: peripheral blood. These receptors originate from a woman aged 18-30 years with stable Graves' hyperthyroidism. Some clones in this sample may be carry-over from other donors' samples. The CDR3 runs from the conserved cysteine through the conserved F or W. The order of the fields is CDR3 DNA, CDR3 protein, J gene, clone size, V gene, D gene. The D gene is left open where the match is weak. The size of a clone is reported for some rows only, either as once, few or many, or as a class for expanded clones.

TGTGCCAGCAGCTTAGATACGGGACCCAGGATAAGAGGGAACTATGGCTACACCTTC CASSLDTGPRIRGNYGYTF TRBJ1-2 many TRBV11-1 -
TGTGCCAGCAGGCTCAGGGCCGAGGGGGCCAACGTCCTGACTTTC CASRLRAEGANVLTF TRBJ2-6 many TRBV6-1 -
TGCAGTGCTTCCGGGACAGGAAACTACGAGCAGTACTTC CSASGTGNYEQYF TRBJ2-7 many TRBV20-1 TRBD1
TGTGCCAGCAGCGACTTGACAGGGTTCGGTTCCTTTATGAACACTGAAGCTTTCTTT CASSDLTGFGSFMNTEAFF TRBJ1-1 few TRBV5-6 TRBD1
TGTGCCAGCAGCTTAGGGGCCTATAATTCACCCCTCCACTTT CASSLGAYNSPLHF TRBJ1-6 many TRBV11-2 -
TGTGCCAGCAGTTTCGGCGAGTGGTTCTCTGGCTACACCTTC CASSFGEWFSGYTF TRBJ1-2 many TRBV12-3/TRBV12-4 -
TGTGCCAGCAGGAAACGGGAGGGCCGGGAGACCCAGTACTTC CASRKREGRETQYF TRBJ2-5 once TRBV6-1 TRBD2
TGTGCCAGCAGTTCCACCGGGACAGGGATCGTTGAGCAGTACTTC CASSSTGTGIVEQYF TRBJ2-7 many TRBV27 TRBD1
TGTGCCAGCAGTGAAATGGGCGGGGGCCCCCAAGAGACCCAGTACTTC CASSEMGGGPQETQYF TRBJ2-5 many TRBV6-1 -
TGTGCCAGCAGTCGGGGTTCCAGAGCTAACTATGGCTACACCTTC CASSRGSRANYGYTF TRBJ1-2 - TRBV6-1 -
TGTGCCAGCAGCAGGACTACCTATCAGCCCCAGCATTTT CASSRTTYQPQHF TRBJ1-5 - TRBV7-2 -
TGTGCCTCCCGGACAGGGTTTCAGCCCCAGCATTTT CASRTGFQPQHF TRBJ1-5 many TRBV2 TRBD1
TGTGCCAGCAGAACGGGGTCTTCACCCCTCCACTTT CASRTGSSPLHF TRBJ1-6 many TRBV28 -
TGTGCCAGCAGCTTTGGGCCGCAGGGGCTCGATGAAGCTTTCTTT CASSFGPQGLDEAFF TRBJ1-1 many TRBV7-9 -
TGTGCCAGCAGTTACTTCTCGAGGGGAAGGCAAGAGACCCAGTACTTC CASSYFSRGRQETQYF TRBJ2-5 many TRBV6-2/TRBV6-3 -
TGTGCCAGCAGTTGGGGATTGTCCTATAATTCACCCCTCCACTTT CASSWGLSYNSPLHF TRBJ1-6 many TRBV28 -
TGTGCCAGCAGCTTAGCGCTTTACTGGACAGGAAAGGAGGACGAGCAGTACTTC CASSLALYWTGKEDEQYF TRBJ2-7 many TRBV7-6 TRBD1
TGTGCTCGGGTGGTGTTGTGGGGAAACACCATATATTTT CARVVLWGNTIYF TRBJ1-3 many TRBV28 -
TGTGCCAGCAGCTTAGGGGGCCCTCTGGACGAGCAGTACTTC CASSLGGPLDEQYF TRBJ2-7 few TRBV5-5 TRBD1
TGTGCCTGGAGTGTAAAAGGCAGGGTGAGCGGGGAGCTGTTTTTT CAWSVKGRVSGELFF TRBJ2-2 - TRBV30 -
TGTGCCACCCGACCGGGTCCCGGGAGGGTGGAACAAGAGACCCAGTACTTC CATRPGPGRVEQETQYF TRBJ2-5 many TRBV19 TRBD2
TGTGCCAGTAGTACGGGGTTCATCCGGGGCGAGCAGTACTTC CASSTGFIRGEQYF TRBJ2-7 - TRBV19 -
TGTGCCAGCAGCTTAACGGTGGGGGCCTACACTGAAGCTTTCTTT CASSLTVGAYTEAFF TRBJ1-1 few TRBV7-8 -
TGCAGTGCTAGTAACGTCTCTGGGGCCAACGTCCTGACTTTC CSASNVSGANVLTF TRBJ2-6 many TRBV20-1 -
TGTGCCAGCAGTGAATCTAGGGGGCAGGCTCAGCCCCAGCATTTT CASSESRGQAQPQHF TRBJ1-5 many TRBV6-1 TRBD1
TGCGCCAGCACCCAGGTCCCTCTAGCGCCCCGGAACGAGCAGTACTTC CASTQVPLAPRNEQYF TRBJ2-7 many TRBV5-1 -
TGTGCCAGTAGTCTCTACGGGACAGAGAATTCACCCCTCCACTTT CASSLYGTENSPLHF TRBJ1-6 many TRBV19 TRBD1
TGTGCCACCAGTGATTGGGACGAAGGCGGTGGCTACACCTTC CATSDWDEGGGYTF TRBJ1-2 - TRBV24-1 -
TGTGCCAGCAGCCAACCCAGGGGGCACGGAAACATTAAGTACTTC CASSQPRGHGNIKYF TRBJ2-4 many TRBV11-2 TRBD1
TGTGCCAGCAGCTTAACTAGCGGAGGGGGGAACTACGAGCAGTACTTC CASSLTSGGGNYEQYF TRBJ2-7 once TRBV7-3 -
TGTGCTAGTGGTCCCTCAGGGGGCCCCGGGGAGCTGTTTTTT CASGPSGGPGELFF TRBJ2-2 - TRBV12-5 TRBD1
TGTGCCAGCAGTAGGGGGACAGAAGACGGGGAGCTGTTTTTT CASSRGTEDGELFF TRBJ2-2 - TRBV6-1 TRBD1
TGCAGTGCTACCAGGGGGCGGAGCACTGAAGCTTTCTTT CSATRGRSTEAFF TRBJ1-1 many TRBV20-1 TRBD1
TGTGCCAGCAGTTTTACGGGGAACACCATATATTTT CASSFTGNTIYF TRBJ1-3 many TRBV28 -
TGTGCCAGCAGTACCTCCGGGACCATATCCTCAAACTATGGCTACACCTTC CASSTSGTISSNYGYTF TRBJ1-2 - TRBV6-4 -
TGTGCCAGCAGCTTTAGGACAGGGCCGGCCAAAAACATTCAGTACTTC CASSFRTGPAKNIQYF TRBJ2-4 many TRBV7-2 TRBD1
TGTGCCAGCAGCTTTAGGACAGGGCCACCCTACGAGCAGTACTTC CASSFRTGPPYEQYF TRBJ2-7 many TRBV5-5 TRBD1
TGTGCCATCAGTGAGTCGAAGTGGGACGGAGGCGAGCAGTACTTC CAISESKWDGGEQYF TRBJ2-7 - TRBV10-3 -
TGTGCCAGCAGTTACAGTGAGGAGTATTTGAACACTGAAGCTTTCTTT CASSYSEEYLNTEAFF TRBJ1-1 - TRBV6-5 -
TGTGCCAGCAGCCAAGATAGAACCTACGAGCAGTACTTC CASSQDRTYEQYF TRBJ2-7 many TRBV14 -
TGTGCCAGCAGCCTCCAACTCGGGACAAATAATTCACCCCTCCACTTT CASSLQLGTNNSPLHF TRBJ1-6 many TRBV13 -
TGTGCCCGGGACAGGGGCCACCCTGGCTACACCTTC CARDRGHPGYTF TRBJ1-2 - TRBV27 TRBD1
TGCGCCAGCAGCTTGATGGGGTTTCTGAACACTGAAGCTTTCTTT CASSLMGFLNTEAFF TRBJ1-1 - TRBV5-1 -
TGTGCCAGCAGTGAAGCCGGGGGACAGCGATACGAGCAGTACTTC CASSEAGGQRYEQYF TRBJ2-7 - TRBV2 -
TGTGCCATCAGCGGGGATTGGGCAGGGCGGCCCTACGAGCAGTACTTC CAISGDWAGRPYEQYF TRBJ2-7 many TRBV10-3 -
TGTGCCAGCGTGGGGGGGTACGAGCAGTACTTC CASVGGYEQYF TRBJ2-7 many TRBV6-1 TRBD2
TGTGCCAGCAGCCGACAGGGCCGCTCACCCCTCCACTTT CASSRQGRSPLHF TRBJ1-6 - TRBV12-3/TRBV12-4 TRBD1
TGTGCCAGCAGCGTAGGAGTGGCAGGGGGCAACTATGGCTACACCTTC CASSVGVAGGNYGYTF TRBJ1-2 once TRBV9 TRBD1
TGCAGTGCTAGAGAAATGTGGAATCAGCCCCAGCATTTT CSAREMWNQPQHF TRBJ1-5 many TRBV20-1 -
TGTGCCAGCAGTGAGGGGAGGGGGACTGAAGCTTTCTTT CASSEGRGTEAFF TRBJ1-1 many TRBV12-3/TRBV12-4 -
TGCGCCAGCAGCTTTTCGGAGGGTGAAGCTTTCTTT CASSFSEGEAFF TRBJ1-1 - TRBV5-1 -
TGTGCCAGCAGCCCGGGGGACAGGGGAGAAGAGACCCAGTACTTC CASSPGDRGEETQYF TRBJ2-5 - TRBV11-2 TRBD1